These T cell receptor beta chains were read from a single sample in a study of siplizumab effects on memory and regulatory T cells. Generated by immunoSEQ multiplex PCR, the TCRdb table keeps only in-frame clones and is missing some. The sample has tens of thousands of clones; roughly 87% are singletons. The material sequenced was naive CD8+ T cells sorted from blood. These TCRs come from a human donor in good health. Each CDR3 is given without its conserved first and last residue. Fields, in order: J gene, V gene, CDR3 protein.

J gene: TRBJ1-2
V gene: TRBV2
CDR3 protein: ASSRGTESYGYT

J gene: TRBJ2-7
V gene: TRBV19
CDR3 protein: ASRVRDRAYEQY

J gene: TRBJ2-7
V gene: TRBV28
CDR3 protein: ASNNRRPWGEQY

J gene: TRBJ1-2
V gene: TRBV19
CDR3 protein: ASSIRGEVYGYT

J gene: TRBJ2-5
V gene: TRBV2
CDR3 protein: ASSGYLAGGLETQY

J gene: TRBJ1-4
V gene: TRBV29-1
CDR3 protein: SVADRGKLF

J gene: TRBJ2-7
V gene: TRBV19
CDR3 protein: ASSPQGLAGRGDYEQY

J gene: TRBJ2-1
V gene: TRBV19
CDR3 protein: ASSIVGLAGYNEQF

J gene: TRBJ1-5
V gene: TRBV5-6
CDR3 protein: ASSPNQGAVQPQH

J gene: TRBJ1-5
V gene: TRBV27
CDR3 protein: ASSQTGGWSNQPQH